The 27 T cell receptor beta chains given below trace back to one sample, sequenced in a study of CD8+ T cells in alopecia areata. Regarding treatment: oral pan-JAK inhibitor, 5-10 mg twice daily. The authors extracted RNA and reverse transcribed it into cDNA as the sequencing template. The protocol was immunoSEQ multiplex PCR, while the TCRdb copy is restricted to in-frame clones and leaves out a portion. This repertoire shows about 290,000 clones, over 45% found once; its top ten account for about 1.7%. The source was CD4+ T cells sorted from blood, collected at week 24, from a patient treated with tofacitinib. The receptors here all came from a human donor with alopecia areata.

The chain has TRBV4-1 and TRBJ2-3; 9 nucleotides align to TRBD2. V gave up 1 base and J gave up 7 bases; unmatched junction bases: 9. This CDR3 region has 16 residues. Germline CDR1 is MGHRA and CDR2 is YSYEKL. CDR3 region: CASSQGGSGGQHTQYF. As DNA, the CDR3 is TGCGCCAGCAGCCAAGGTGGTAGCGGGGGTCAGCATACGCAGTATTTT.

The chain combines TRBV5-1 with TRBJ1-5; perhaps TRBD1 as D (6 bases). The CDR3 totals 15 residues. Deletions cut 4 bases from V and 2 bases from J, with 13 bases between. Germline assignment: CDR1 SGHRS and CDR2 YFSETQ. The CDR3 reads CASSPGPGGNQPQHF. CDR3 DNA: TGCGCCAGCAGCCCGGGCCCAGGGGGCAATCAGCCCCAGCATTTT.

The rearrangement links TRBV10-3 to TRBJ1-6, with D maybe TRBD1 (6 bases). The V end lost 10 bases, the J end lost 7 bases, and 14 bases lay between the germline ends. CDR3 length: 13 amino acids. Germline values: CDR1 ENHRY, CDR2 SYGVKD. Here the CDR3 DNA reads TGTGCCACGAACGGACAGCAAAATTCACCCCTCCACTTT. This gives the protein CATNGQQNSPLHF.

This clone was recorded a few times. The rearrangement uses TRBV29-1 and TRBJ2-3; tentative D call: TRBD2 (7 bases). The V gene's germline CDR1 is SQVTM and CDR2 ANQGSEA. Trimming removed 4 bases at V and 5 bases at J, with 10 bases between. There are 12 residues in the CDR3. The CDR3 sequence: CSVVRGRDTQYF. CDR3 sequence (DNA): TGCAGCGTTGTGCGGGGGCGAGATACGCAGTATTTT.

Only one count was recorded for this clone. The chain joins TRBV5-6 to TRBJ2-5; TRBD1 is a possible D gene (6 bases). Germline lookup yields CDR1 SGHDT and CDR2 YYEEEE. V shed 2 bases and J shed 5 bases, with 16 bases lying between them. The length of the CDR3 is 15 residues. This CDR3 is CASSFSAGEGETQYF. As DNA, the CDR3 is TGTGCCAGCAGCTTCTCAGCAGGGGAAGGGGAGACCCAGTACTTC. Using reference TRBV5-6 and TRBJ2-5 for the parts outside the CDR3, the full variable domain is DAGVTQSPTHLIKTRGQQVTLRCSPKSGHDTVSWYQQALGQGPQFIFQYYEEEERQRGNFPDRFSGHQFPNYSSELNVNALLLGDSALYLCASSFSAGEGETQYFGPGTRLLVL.

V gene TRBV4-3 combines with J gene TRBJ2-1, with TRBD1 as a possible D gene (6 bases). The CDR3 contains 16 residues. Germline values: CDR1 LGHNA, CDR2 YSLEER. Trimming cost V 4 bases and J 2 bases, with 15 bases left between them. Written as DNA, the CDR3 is TGCGCCAGCAGCCCAAGCGATGGGGGCCCCTACAATGAGCAGTTCTTC. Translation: CASSPSDGGPYNEQFF.

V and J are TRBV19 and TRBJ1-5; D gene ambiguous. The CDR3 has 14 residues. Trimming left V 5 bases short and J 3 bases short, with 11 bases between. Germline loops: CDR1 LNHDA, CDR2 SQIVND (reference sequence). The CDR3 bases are TGTGCCAGTAGTCTCGGACGGATCAATCAGCCCCAGCATTTT. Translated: CASSLGRINQPQHF.

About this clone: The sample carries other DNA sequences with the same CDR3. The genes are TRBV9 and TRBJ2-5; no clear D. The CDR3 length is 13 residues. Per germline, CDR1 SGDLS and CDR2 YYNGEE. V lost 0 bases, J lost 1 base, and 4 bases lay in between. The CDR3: CASSVGLQETQYF. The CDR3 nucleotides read TGTGCCAGCAGCGTAGGCCTCCAAGAGACCCAGTACTTC.

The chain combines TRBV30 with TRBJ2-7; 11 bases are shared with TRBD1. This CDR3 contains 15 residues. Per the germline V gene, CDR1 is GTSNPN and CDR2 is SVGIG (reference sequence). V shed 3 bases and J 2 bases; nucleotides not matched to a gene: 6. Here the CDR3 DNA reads TGTGCCTGGAGATCCACGGGACAGGGGGCCTACGAGCAGTACTTC. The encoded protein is CAWRSTGQGAYEQYF.

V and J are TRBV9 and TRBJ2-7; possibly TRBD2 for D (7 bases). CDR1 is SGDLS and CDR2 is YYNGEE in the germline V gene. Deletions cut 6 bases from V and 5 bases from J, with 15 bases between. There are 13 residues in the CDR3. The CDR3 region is CASKGGGGHEQYF. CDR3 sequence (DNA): TGTGCCAGCAAGGGAGGGGGAGGCCACGAGCAGTACTTC.

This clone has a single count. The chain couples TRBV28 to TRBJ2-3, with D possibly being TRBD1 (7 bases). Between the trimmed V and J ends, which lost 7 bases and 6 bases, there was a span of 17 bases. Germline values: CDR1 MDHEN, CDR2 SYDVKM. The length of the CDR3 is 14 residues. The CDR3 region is CASKPAGQPDTQYF. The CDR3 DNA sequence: TGTGCCAGCAAGCCCGCGGGACAGCCGGATACGCAGTATTTT.

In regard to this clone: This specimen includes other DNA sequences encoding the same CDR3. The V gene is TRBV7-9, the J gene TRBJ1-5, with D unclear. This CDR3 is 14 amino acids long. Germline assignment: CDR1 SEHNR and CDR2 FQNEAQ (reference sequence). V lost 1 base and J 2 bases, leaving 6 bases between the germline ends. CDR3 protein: CASSLGGGNQPQHF. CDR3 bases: TGTGCCAGCAGCTTAGGTGGGGGCAATCAGCCCCAGCATTTT.

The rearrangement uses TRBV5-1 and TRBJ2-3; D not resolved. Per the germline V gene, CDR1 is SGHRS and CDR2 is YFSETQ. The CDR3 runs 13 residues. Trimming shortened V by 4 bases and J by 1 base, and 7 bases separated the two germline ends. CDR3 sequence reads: CASSVAGTDTQYF. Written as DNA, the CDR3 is TGCGCCAGCAGCGTTGCAGGCACAGATACGCAGTATTTT.

In nucleotides, the CDR3 is TGTGCCAGCAGTTTAGGGGACAGGTTGAACACTGAAGCTTTCTTT. Translating it yields CASSLGDRLNTEAFF. The rearrangement uses TRBV27 and TRBJ1-1, with 8 bases aligning to TRBD1. V shed 2 bases, J shed 0 bases, and the junction held 2 bases outside the gene matches. Per germline, CDR1 MNHEY and CDR2 SMNVEV (reference sequence). The CDR3 is 15 amino acids.

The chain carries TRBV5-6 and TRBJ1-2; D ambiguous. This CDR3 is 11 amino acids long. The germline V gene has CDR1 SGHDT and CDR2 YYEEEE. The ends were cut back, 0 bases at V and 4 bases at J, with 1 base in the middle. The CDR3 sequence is CASSLAYGYTF. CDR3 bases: TGTGCCAGCAGCTTGGCCTATGGCTACACCTTC.

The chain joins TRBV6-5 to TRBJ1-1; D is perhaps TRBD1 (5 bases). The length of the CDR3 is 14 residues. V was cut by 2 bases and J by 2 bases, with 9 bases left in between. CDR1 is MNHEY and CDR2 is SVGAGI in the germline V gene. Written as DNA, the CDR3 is TGTGCCAGCAGTTACGTGGACACCAACACTGAAGCTTTCTTT. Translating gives CASSYVDTNTEAFF.

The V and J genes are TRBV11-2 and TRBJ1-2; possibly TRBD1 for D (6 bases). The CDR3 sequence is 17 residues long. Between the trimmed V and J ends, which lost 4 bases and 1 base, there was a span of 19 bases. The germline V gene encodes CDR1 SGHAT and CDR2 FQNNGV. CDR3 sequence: CASSSIPRGSGNYGYTF. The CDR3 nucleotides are TGTGCCAGCAGCTCCATACCCAGGGGAAGTGGTAACTATGGCTACACCTTC.

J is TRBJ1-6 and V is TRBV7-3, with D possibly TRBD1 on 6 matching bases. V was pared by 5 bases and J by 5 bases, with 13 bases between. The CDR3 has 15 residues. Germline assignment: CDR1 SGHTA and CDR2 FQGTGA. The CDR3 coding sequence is TGTGCCAGCAGCCTCAGACAGGCTAATAATTCACCCCTCCACTTT. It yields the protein CASSLRQANNSPLHF.

CDR3 amino acids: CASSPRSYQETQYF. The CDR3 bases are TGTGCCAGCAGCCCAAGGAGCTACCAAGAGACCCAGTACTTC. The J gene is TRBJ2-5, the V gene TRBV11-2; D call uncertain. V was cut by 5 bases and J by 0 bases, with 10 bases left in between. CDR3 length: 14 amino acids. The germline V gene has CDR1 SGHAT and CDR2 FQNNGV.

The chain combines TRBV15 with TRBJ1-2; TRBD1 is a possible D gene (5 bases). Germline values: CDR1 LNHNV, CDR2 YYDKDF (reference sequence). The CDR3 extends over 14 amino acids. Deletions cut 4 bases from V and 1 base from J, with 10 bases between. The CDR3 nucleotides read TGTGCCACCAGCACCGGGGGGGGTAACTATGGCTACACCTTC. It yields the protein CATSTGGGNYGYTF.

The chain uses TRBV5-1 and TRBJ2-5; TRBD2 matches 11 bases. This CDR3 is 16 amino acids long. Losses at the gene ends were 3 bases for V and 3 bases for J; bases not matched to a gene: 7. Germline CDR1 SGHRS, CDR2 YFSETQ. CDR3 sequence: CASSSPLAGVKETQYF. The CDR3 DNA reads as TGCGCCAGCAGCTCACCACTAGCGGGGGTTAAAGAGACCCAGTACTTC.

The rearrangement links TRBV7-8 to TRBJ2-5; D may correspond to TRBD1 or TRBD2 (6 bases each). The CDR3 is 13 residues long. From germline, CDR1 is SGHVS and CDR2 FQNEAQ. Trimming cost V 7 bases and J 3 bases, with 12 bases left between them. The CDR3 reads CASTPGAEETQYF. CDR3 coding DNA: TGTGCCAGCACCCCGGGGGCAGAAGAGACCCAGTACTTC.

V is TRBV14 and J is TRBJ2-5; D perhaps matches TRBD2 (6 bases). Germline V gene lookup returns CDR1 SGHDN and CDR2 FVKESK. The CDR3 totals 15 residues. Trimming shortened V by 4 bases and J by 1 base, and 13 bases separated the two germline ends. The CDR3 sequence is CASSRGGEIQETQYF. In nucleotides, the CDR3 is TGTGCCAGCAGCCGGGGCGGGGAGATCCAAGAGACCCAGTACTTC.

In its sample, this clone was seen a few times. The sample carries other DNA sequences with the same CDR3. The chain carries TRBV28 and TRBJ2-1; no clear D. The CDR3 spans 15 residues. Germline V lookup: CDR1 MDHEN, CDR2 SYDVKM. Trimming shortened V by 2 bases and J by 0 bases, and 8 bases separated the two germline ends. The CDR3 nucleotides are TGTGCCAGCAGTTTAGGCGGAAGCTCCTACAATGAGCAGTTCTTC. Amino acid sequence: CASSLGGSSYNEQFF.

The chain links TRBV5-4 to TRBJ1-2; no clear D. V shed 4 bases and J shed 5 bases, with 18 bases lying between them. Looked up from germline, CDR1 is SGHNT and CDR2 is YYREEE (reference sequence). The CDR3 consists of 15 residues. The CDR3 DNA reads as TGTGCCAGCAGCCTCAAGGCAGTCCTTGAATATGGCTACACCTTC. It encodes CASSLKAVLEYGYTF.

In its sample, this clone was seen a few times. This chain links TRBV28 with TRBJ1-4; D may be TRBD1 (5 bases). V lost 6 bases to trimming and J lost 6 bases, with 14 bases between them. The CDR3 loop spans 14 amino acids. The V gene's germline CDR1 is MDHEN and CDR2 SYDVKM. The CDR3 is CASSSGTLHEKLFF. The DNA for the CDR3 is TGTGCCAGCAGCTCCGGGACTCTTCATGAAAAACTGTTTTTT.

The CDR3 here is CASSVVGGSGSGANVLTF. The DNA of the CDR3 is TGTGCCAGCAGCGTAGTAGGGGGTTCAGGGTCTGGGGCCAACGTCCTGACTTTC. This chain connects TRBV9 to TRBJ2-6; possibly TRBD1 for D (6 bases). Deletions cut 0 bases from V and 1 base from J, with 14 bases between. CDR1 SGDLS and CDR2 YYNGEE come from the germline V gene. The CDR3 totals 18 residues. Using reference TRBV9 and TRBJ2-6 for the parts outside the CDR3, the full variable domain is DSGVTQTPKHLITATGQRVTLRCSPRSGDLSVYWYQQSLDQGLQFLIQYYNGEERAKGNILERFSAQQFPDLHSELNLSSLELGDSALYFCASSVVGGSGSGANVLTFGAGSRLTVL.